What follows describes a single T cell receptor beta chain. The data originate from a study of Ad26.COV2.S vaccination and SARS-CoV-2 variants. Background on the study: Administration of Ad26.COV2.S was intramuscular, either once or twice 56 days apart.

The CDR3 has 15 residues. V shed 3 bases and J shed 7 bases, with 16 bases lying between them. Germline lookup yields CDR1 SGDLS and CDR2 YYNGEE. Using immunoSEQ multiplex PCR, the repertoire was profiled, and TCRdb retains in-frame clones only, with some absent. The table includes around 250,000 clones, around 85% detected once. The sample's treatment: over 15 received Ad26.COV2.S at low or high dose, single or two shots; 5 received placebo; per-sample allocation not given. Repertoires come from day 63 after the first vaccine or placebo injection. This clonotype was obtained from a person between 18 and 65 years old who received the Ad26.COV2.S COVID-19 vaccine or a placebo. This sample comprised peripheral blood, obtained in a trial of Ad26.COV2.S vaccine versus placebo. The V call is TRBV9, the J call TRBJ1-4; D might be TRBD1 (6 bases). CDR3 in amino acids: CASSGQTGMGEKLFF. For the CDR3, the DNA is TGTGCCAGCAGCGGACAAACAGGGATGGGTGAAAAACTGTTTTTT.